Listed here are 10 T cell receptor beta chains from one sample, sequenced in a study of cytomegalovirus exposure and HLA in healthy donors. PCR involved 60 Vbeta and 13 Jbeta primers. The table came from immunoSEQ multiplex PCR; TCRdb's copy has only in-frame clones and leaves some out. The sample carries 150,000 to 200,000 clones, roughly 80% recorded once. Material: PBMCs. These receptors came from a woman aged 50 to 60 in good health and CMV-seronegative.

The chain joins TRBV7-2 to TRBJ2-3; D gene uncertain. The germline gives CDR1 SGHTA, CDR2 FQGNSA. The CDR3 has 12 amino acids. V gave up 10 bases and J gave up 6 bases, with 14 bases separating them. The CDR3 region is CAIRQVGDTQYF. The CDR3 nucleotides are TGTGCCATCCGCCAAGTCGGGGATACGCAGTATTTT.

The CDR3 DNA sequence: TGTGCCAGCTCACCACAACCAGGGGCACGGGAGCAGTTCTTC. The encoded protein is CASSPQPGAREQFF. The chain joins TRBV18 to TRBJ2-1; maybe TRBD1 (6 bases). V was trimmed by 1 base and J by 10 bases, leaving 14 bases between them. Germline loops: CDR1 KGHSH, CDR2 LQKENI. The CDR3 runs 14 residues.

This rearrangement joins TRBV19 to TRBJ2-7, with D tentatively TRBD1 (7 bases). Trimming removed 3 bases from V and 7 bases from J, with 16 bases in between. Germline V gene sequence: CDR1 LNHDA, CDR2 SQIVND (reference sequence). CDR3 length: 14 amino acids. In DNA form, the CDR3 reads TGTGCCAGTAGTATCGGGGGACAGCTTGGGGAGCAGTACTTC. Its protein is CASSIGGQLGEQYF.

The rearrangement joins TRBV7-8 to TRBJ2-7; D is unresolved. The CDR3 has 12 amino acids. V was pared by 5 bases and J by 6 bases, with 11 bases between. CDR1 and CDR2 (germline): SGHVS, FQNEAQ. For the CDR3, the DNA is TGTGCCAGCAGCACCCCGATCGGCGAGCAGTACTTC. Translating gives CASSTPIGEQYF.

The rearrangement joins TRBV7-3 to TRBJ2-2; D is uncertain. CDR3 length: 13 amino acids. V was trimmed by 0 bases and J by 7 bases, leaving 6 bases between them. Germline CDR1 SGHTA, CDR2 FQGTGA. The CDR3 is CASSLTHSGELFF. DNA for the CDR3: TGTGCCAGCAGCTTAACCCACAGCGGGGAGCTGTTTTTT.

This clone appeared a single time. The chain couples TRBV19 to TRBJ2-2; D might be TRBD1 (6 bases). V was pared by 4 bases and J by 6 bases, with 15 bases between. Per the germline V gene, CDR1 is LNHDA and CDR2 is SQIVND (reference sequence). The CDR3 has 15 amino acids. Written as DNA, the CDR3 is TGTGCCAGTAGTAACACAGGGTTTCGGTCCGGGGAGCTGTTTTTT. Translating it yields CASSNTGFRSGELFF.

The chain has TRBV7-8 and TRBJ1-2, with a weak D call TRBD1 (5 bases). The length of the CDR3 is 14 residues. The V gene lost 5 bases and the J gene lost 0 bases, with 10 bases spanning the gap. CDR1 and CDR2 from the germline V gene are SGHVS and FQNEAQ. CDR3 protein: CASSLGAANYGYTF. CDR3 nucleotides: TGTGCCAGCAGCCTAGGGGCCGCTAACTATGGCTACACCTTC.

The chain combines TRBV4-1 with TRBJ2-1; 12 bases align to TRBD2. Germline V gene lookup returns CDR1 MGHRA and CDR2 YSYEKL. The J segment lost 4 bases and the V segment lost 1 base, leaving 2 bases of the junction unmatched. This CDR3 contains 16 residues. The CDR3 region has the DNA TGCGCCAGCAGCCAAGTACTAGCGGGGGGTTACAATGAGCAGTTCTTC. This sequence encodes CASSQVLAGGYNEQFF.

V and J are TRBV27 and TRBJ2-5; 12 bases map to TRBD2. The CDR3 sequence is 14 residues long. Looked up from germline, CDR1 is MNHEY and CDR2 is SMNVEV (reference sequence). After removal of 6 bases from V and 4 bases from J, the junction contained 3 bases not matched to a gene. The DNA for the CDR3 is TGTGCCAGCAGCCCTAGCGGGAGGGGAGAGACCCAGTACTTC. It translates to CASSPSGRGETQYF.

The chain couples TRBV6-5 to TRBJ1-2, with D hard to call. V dropped 5 bases and J dropped 6 bases, with 10 bases sitting between them. The CDR3 runs 12 residues. Germline V gene data show CDR1 as MNHEY and CDR2 as SVGAGI. CDR3 nucleotide sequence: TGTGCCAGCAGTCAGGCAAACGATGGCTACACCTTC. Its translation is CASSQANDGYTF.